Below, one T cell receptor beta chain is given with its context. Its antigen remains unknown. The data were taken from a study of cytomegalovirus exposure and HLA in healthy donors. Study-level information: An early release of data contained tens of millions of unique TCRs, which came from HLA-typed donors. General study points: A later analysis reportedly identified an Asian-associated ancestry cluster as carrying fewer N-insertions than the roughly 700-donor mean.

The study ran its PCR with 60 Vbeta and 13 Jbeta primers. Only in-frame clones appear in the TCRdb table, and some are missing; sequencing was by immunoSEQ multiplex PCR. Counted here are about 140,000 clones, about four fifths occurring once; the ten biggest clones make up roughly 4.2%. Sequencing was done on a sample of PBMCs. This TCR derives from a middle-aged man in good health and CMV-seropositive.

CDR3 residues: CASSFRLAGRHYEQYF. The CDR3 nucleotides read TGCGCCAGCAGCTTCCGACTAGCGGGGCGTCACTACGAGCAGTACTTC. The chain joins TRBV5-1 to TRBJ2-7, with 11 bases identical to TRBD2. The CDR3 sequence is 16 residues long. Germline V gene lookup returns CDR1 SGHRS and CDR2 YFSETQ. With V trimmed by 2 bases and J by 3 bases, 7 bases remained unmatched.